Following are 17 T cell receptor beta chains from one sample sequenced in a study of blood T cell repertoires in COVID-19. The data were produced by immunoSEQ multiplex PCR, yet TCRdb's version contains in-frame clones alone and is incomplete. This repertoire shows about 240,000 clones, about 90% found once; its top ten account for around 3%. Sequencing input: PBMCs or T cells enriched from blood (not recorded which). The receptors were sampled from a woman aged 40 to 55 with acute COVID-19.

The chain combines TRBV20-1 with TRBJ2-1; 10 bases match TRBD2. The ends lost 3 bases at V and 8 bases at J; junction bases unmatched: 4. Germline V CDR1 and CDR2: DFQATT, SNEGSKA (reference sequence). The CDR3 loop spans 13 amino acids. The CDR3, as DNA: TGCAGTGCTAGTAGCGGGAGGATCGATGAGCAGTTCTTC. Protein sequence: CSASSGRIDEQFF.

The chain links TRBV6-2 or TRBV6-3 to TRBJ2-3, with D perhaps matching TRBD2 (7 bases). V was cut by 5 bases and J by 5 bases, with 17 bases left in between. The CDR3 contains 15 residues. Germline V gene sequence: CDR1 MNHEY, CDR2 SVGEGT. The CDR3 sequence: CASSPEGEGRDTQYF. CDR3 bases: TGTGCCAGCAGTCCCGAGGGGGAGGGCCGAGATACGCAGTATTTT.

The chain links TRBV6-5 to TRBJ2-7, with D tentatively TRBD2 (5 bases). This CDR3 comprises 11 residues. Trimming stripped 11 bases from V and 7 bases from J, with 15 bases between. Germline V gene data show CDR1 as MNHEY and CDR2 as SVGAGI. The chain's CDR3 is CAVTGFDEQYF. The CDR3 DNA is TGTGCCGTTACGGGATTTGATGAGCAGTACTTC.

The CDR3 region is CAWRPQGLTIYF. The CDR3 DNA sequence: TGTGCCTGGAGACCACAGGGTCTCACCATATATTTT. The chain couples TRBV30 to TRBJ1-3, with D possibly matching TRBD1 (6 bases). V lost 3 bases, J lost 9 bases, and 12 bases lay in between. This CDR3 region has 12 residues. Per the germline V gene, CDR1 is GTSNPN and CDR2 is SVGIG (reference sequence).

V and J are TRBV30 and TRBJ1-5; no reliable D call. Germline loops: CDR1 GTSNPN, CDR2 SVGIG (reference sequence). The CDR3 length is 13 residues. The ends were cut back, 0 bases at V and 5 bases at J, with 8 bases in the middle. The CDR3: CAWSVREDQPQHF. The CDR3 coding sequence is TGTGCCTGGAGTGTACGGGAGGATCAGCCCCAGCATTTT.

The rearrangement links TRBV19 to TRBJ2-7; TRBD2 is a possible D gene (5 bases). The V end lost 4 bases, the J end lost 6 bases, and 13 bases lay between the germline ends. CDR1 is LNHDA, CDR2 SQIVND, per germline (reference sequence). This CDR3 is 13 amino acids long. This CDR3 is CASSRPGYGEQYF. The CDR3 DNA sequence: TGTGCCAGTAGTAGGCCGGGGTACGGCGAGCAGTACTTC.

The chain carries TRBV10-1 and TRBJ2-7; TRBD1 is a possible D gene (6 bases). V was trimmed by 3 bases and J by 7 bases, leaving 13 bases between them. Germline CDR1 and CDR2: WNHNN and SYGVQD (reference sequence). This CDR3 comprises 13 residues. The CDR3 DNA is TGCGCCAGCAGTGAATCACAGGGTTGGGAGCAGTACTTC. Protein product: CASSESQGWEQYF.

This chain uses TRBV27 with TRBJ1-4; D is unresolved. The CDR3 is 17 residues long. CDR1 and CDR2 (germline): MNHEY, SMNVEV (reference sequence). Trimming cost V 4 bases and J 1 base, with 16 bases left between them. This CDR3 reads CASSSSNRQKTNEKLFF. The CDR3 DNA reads TGTGCCAGCAGTTCTTCAAACCGACAAAAAACTAATGAAAAACTGTTTTTT.

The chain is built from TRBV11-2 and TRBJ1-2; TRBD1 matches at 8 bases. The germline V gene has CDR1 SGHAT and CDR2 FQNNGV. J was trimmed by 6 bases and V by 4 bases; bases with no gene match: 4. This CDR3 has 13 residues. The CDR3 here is CASSSRDRNGYTF. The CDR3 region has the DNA TGTGCCAGCAGCTCCCGGGACAGGAATGGCTACACCTTC. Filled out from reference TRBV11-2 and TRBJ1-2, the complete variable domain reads EAGVAQSPRYKIIEKRQSVAFWCNPISGHATLYWYQQILGQGPKLLIQFQNNGVVDDSQLPKDRFSAERLKGVDSTLKIQPAKLEDSAVYLCASSSRDRNGYTFGSGTRLTVV.

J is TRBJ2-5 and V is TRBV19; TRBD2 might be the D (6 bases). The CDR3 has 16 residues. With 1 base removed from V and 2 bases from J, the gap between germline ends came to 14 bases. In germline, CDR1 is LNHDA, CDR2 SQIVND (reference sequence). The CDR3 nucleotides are TGTGCCAGTAGTATAGCGGAGGGTGGGGGGCAAGAGACCCAGTACTTC. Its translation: CASSIAEGGGQETQYF.

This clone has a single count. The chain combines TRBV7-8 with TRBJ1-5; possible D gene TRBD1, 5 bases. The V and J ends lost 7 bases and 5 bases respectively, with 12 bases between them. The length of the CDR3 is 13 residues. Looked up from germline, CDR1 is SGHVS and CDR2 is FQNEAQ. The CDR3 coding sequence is TGTGCCAGCAACGCAGGGTGGGATCAGCCCCAGCATTTT. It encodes CASNAGWDQPQHF.

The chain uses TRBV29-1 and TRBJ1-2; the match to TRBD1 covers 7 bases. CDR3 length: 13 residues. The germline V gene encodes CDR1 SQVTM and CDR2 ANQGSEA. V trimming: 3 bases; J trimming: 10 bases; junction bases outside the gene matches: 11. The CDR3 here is CSVEPGGEFDYTF. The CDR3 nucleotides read TGCAGCGTTGAGCCAGGGGGTGAGTTTGACTACACCTTC.

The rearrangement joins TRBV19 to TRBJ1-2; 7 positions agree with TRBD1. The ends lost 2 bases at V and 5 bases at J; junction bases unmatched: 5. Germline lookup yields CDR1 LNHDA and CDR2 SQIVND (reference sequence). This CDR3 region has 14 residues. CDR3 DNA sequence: TGTGCCAGTAGTATAATGACAGGGCCTTATGGCTACACCTTC. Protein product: CASSIMTGPYGYTF.

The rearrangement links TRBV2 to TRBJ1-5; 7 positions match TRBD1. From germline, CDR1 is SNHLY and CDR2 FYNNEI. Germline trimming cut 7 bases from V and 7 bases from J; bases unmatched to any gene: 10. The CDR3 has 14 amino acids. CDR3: CASNQRGLGQPQHF. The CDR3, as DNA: TGTGCCAGCAACCAGAGGGGGCTGGGACAGCCCCAGCATTTT. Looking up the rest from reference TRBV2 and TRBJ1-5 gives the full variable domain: EPEVTQTPSHQVTQMGQEVILRCVPISNHLYFYWYRQILGQKVEFLVSFYNNEISEKSEIFDDQFSVERPDGSNFTLKIRSTKLEDSAMYFCASNQRGLGQPQHFGDGTRLSIL.

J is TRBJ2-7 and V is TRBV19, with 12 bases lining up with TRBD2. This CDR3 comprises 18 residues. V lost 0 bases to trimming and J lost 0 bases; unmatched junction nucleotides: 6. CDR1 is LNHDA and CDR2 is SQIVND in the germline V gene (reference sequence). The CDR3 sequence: CASSIDATSGRSSYEQYF. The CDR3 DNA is TGTGCCAGTAGTATAGACGCTACTAGCGGGAGGAGCTCCTACGAGCAGTACTTC.

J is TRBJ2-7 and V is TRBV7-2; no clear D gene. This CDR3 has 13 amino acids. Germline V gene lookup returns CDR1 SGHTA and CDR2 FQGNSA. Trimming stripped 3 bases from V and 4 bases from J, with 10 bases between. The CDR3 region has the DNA TGTGCCAGCAGCTTTGAGGAAGTATACGAGCAGTACTTC. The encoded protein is CASSFEEVYEQYF.

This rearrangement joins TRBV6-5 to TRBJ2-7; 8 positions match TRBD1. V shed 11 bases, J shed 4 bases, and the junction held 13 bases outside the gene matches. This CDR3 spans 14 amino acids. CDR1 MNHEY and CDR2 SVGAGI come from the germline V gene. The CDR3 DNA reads TGTGCCTCAAAGAAAGACAGGGGCTCATACGAGCAGTACTTC. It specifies CASKKDRGSYEQYF.